In this sample, the clone carrying this T cell receptor (beta chain) turned up many times. Its antigen is not identified. Read sequence stops 3 residues before the CDR3 end, and the germline J gene provides the missing end. Other DNA sequences in the same sample also yield this CDR3. The sample is drawn from a study of T cell clonality in common variable immunodeficiency. Study-level results: CVID subjects had higher TCRbeta clonality than healthy controls, most marked in about a third. Compared with controls, CVID subjects had fewer shared TCRbeta clones.

This table comes from immunoSEQ multiplex PCR, and its TCRdb copy is limited to in-frame clones, with some not included. The repertoire shows roughly 52,000 clones, none seen only once; the top ten take around 3.7%. V shed 7 bases and J shed 0 bases, with 16 bases lying between them. The CDR3 covers 16 residues. Per the germline V gene, CDR1 is WNHNN and CDR2 is SYGVQD (reference sequence). Specimen: peripheral blood mononuclear cells. This chain uses TRBV10-1 with TRBJ1-3; the D gene is possibly TRBD1 (5 bases). The receptor comes from a person aged 18 to 75 in good health. The CDR3 reads CASTERGTISGNTIYF. CDR3 bases read: TGCGCCAGCACCGAAAGGGGCACAATCTCTGGAAACACC.